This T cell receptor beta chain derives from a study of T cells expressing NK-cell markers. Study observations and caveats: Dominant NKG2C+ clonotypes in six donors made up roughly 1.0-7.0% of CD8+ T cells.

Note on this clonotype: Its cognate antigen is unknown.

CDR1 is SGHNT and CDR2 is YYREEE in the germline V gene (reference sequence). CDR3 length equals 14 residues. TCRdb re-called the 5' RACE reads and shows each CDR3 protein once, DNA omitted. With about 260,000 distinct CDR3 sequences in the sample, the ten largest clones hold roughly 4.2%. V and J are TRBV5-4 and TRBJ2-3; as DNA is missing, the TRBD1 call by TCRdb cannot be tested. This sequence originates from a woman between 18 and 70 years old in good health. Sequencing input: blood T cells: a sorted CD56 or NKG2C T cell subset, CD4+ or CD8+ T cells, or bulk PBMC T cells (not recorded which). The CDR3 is CASSSPGPVYTQYF.